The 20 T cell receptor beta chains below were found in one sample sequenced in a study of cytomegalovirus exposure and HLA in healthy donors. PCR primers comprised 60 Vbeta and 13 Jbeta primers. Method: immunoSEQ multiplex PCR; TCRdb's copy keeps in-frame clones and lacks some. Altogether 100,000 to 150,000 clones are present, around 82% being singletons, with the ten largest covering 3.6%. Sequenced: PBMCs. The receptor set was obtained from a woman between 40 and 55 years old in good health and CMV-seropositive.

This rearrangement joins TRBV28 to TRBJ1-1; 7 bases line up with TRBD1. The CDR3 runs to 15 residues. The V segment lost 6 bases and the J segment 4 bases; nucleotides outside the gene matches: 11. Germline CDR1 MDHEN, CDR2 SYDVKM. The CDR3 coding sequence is TGTGCCAGCAGACTACCGACAGGGTGGGCCACTGAAGCTTTCTTT. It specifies CASRLPTGWATEAFF.

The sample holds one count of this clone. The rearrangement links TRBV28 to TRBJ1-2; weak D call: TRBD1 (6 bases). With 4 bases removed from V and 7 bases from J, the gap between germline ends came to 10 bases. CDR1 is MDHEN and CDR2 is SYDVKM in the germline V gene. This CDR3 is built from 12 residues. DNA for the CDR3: TGTGCCAGCAGTTCAGGGGCAGGTGGCTACACCTTC. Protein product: CASSSGAGGYTF.

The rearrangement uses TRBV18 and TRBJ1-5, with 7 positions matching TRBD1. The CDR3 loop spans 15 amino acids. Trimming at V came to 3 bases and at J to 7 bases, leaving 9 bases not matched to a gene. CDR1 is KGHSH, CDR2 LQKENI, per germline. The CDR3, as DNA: TGTGCCAGCTCACCCGACAGGGCTGGTGGCCAGCCCCAGCATTTT. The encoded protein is CASSPDRAGGQPQHF.

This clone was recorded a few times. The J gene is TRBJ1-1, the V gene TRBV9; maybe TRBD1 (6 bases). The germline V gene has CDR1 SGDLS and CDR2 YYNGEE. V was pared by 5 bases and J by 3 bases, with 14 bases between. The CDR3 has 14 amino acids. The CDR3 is CASRPGQSDTEAFF. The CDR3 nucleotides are TGTGCCAGCAGACCCGGACAGTCGGACACTGAAGCTTTCTTT.

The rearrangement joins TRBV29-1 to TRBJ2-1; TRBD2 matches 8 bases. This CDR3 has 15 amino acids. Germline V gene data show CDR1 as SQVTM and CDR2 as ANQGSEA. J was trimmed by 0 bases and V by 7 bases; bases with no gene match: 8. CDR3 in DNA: TGCAGCGCCGGACTAGCAGAAGGCTCCTACAATGAGCAGTTCTTC. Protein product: CSAGLAEGSYNEQFF.

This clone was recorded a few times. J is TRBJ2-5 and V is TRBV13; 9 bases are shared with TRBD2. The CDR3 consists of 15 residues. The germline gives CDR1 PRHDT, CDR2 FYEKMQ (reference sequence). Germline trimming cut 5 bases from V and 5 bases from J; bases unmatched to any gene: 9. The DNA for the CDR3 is TGTGCCAGCAGCCAAGGAGCGGGAGGAGCTGAGACCCAGTACTTC. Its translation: CASSQGAGGAETQYF. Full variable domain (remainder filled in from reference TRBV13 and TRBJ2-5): AAGVIQSPRHLIKEKRETATLKCYPIPRHDTVYWYQQGPGQDPQFLISFYEKMQSDKGSIPDRFSAQQFSDYHSELNMSSLELGDSALYFCASSQGAGGAETQYFGPGTRLLVL.

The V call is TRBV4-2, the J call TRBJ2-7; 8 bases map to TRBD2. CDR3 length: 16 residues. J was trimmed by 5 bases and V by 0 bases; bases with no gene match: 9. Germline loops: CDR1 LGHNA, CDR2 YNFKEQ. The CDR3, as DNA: TGTGCCAGCAGCCAAGATCTGGCGGGAGGTGTAAACGAGCAGTACTTC. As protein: CASSQDLAGGVNEQYF.

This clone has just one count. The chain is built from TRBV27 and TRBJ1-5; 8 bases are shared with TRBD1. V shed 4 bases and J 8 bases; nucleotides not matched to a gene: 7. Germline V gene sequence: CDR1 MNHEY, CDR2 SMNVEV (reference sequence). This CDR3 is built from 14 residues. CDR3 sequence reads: CASSYQGASEPQHF. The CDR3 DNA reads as TGTGCCAGCAGTTACCAGGGGGCGAGTGAGCCCCAGCATTTT.

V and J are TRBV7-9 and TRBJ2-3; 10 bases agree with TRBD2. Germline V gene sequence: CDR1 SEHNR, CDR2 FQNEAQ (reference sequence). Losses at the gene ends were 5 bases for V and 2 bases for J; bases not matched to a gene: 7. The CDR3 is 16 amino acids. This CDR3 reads CASSRRTSGYTDTQYF. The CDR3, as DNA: TGTGCCAGCAGCCGACGGACTAGCGGATACACAGATACGCAGTATTTT.

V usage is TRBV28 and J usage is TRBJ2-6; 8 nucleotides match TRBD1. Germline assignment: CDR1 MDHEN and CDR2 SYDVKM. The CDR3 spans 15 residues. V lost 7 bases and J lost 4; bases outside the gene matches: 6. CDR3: CASNFRGPGANVLTF. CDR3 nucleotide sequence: TGTGCCAGCAATTTCAGGGGGCCGGGGGCCAACGTCCTGACTTTC.

In DNA form, the CDR3 reads TGTGCCAGCAGTTTGAGGGGGCCGTTGAATTCACCCCTCCACTTT. Protein sequence: CASSLRGPLNSPLHF. The gene calls are TRBV28 and TRBJ1-6; 7 bases line up with TRBD1. V lost 3 bases to trimming and J lost 7 bases; unmatched junction nucleotides: 6. Germline V gene lookup returns CDR1 MDHEN and CDR2 SYDVKM. This CDR3 spans 15 amino acids.

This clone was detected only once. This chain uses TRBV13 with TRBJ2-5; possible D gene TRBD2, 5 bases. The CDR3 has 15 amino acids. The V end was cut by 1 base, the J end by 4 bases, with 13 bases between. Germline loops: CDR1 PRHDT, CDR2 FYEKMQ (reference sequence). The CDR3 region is CASSLAGSSGETQYF. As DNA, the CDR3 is TGTGCCAGCAGCTTAGCGGGATCATCGGGAGAGACCCAGTACTTC.

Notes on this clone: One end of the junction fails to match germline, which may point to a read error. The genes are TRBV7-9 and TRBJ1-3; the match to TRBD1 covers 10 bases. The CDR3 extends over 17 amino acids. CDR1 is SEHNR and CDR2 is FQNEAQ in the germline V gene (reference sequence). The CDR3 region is CSSSLRGQGQSGNTIYF. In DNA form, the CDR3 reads TGTTCCAGCAGCTTAAGGGGACAGGGGCAATCTGGAAACACCATATATTTT.

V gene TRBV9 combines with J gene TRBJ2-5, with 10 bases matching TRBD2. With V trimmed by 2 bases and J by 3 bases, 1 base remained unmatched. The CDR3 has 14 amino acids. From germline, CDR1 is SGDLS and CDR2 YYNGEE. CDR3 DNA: TGTGCCAGCAGCGTCGGACTAGCGGAAGAGACCCAGTACTTC. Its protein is CASSVGLAEETQYF. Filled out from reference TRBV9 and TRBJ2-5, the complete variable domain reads DSGVTQTPKHLITATGQRVTLRCSPRSGDLSVYWYQQSLDQGLQFLIQYYNGEERAKGNILERFSAQQFPDLHSELNLSSLELGDSALYFCASSVGLAEETQYFGPGTRLLVL.

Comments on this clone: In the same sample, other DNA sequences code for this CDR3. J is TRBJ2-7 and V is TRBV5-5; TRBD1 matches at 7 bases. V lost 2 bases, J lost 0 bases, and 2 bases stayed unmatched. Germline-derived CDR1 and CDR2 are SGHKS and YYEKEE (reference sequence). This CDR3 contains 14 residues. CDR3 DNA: TGTGCCAGCAGCTTTTGGACAGGCTCCTACGAGCAGTACTTC. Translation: CASSFWTGSYEQYF.

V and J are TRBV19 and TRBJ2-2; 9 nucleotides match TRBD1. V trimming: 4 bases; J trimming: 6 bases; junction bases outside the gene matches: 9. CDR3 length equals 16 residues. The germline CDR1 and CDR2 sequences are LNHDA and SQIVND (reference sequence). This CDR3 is CASSTLPGTGSGELFF. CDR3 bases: TGTGCCAGTAGTACGCTTCCCGGGACAGGGTCCGGGGAGCTGTTTTTT.

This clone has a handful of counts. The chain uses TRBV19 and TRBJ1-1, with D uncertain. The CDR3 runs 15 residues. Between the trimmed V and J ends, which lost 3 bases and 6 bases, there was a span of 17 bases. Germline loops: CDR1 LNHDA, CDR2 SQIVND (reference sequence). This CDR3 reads CASSITGRGEAEAFF. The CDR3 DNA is TGTGCCAGTAGTATTACGGGTCGAGGTGAGGCTGAAGCTTTCTTT.

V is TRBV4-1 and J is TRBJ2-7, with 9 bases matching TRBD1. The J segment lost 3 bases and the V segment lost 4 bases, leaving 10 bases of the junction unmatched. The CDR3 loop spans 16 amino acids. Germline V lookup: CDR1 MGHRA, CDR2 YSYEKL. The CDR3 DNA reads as TGCGCCAGCAGCCCCGGCAACCGGGACAGGGTCTACGAGCAGTACTTC. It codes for CASSPGNRDRVYEQYF.

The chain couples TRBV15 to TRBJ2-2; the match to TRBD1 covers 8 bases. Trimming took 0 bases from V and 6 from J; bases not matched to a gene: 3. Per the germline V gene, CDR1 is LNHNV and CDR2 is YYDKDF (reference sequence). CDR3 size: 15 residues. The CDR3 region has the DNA TGTGCCACCAGCAGAGAGGGACAGGCCCCCGGGGAGCTGTTTTTT. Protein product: CATSREGQAPGELFF. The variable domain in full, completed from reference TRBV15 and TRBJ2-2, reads DAMVIQNPRYQVTQFGKPVTLSCSQTLNHNVMYWYQQKSSQAPKLLFHYYDKDFNNEADTPDNFQSRRPNTSFCFLDIRSPGLGDTAMYLCATSREGQAPGELFFGEGSRLTVL.

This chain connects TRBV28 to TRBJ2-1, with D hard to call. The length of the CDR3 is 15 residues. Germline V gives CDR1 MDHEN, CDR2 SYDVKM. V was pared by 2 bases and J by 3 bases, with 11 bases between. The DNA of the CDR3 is TGTGCCAGCAGTTTACTCGGGTCCCTCTACAATGAGCAGTTCTTC. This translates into CASSLLGSLYNEQFF.